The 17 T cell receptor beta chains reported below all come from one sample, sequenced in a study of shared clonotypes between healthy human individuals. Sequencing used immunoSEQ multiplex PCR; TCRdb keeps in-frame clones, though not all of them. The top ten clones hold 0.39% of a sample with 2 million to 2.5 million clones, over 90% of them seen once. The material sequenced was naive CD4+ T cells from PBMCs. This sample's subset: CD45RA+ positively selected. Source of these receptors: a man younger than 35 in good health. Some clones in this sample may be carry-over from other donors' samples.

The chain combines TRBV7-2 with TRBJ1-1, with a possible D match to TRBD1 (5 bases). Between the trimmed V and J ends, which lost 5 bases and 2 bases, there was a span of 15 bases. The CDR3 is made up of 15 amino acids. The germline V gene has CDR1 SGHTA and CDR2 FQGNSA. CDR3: CASSPAAGPNTEAFF. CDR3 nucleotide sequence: TGTGCCAGCAGCCCCGCAGCGGGACCTAACACTGAAGCTTTCTTT.

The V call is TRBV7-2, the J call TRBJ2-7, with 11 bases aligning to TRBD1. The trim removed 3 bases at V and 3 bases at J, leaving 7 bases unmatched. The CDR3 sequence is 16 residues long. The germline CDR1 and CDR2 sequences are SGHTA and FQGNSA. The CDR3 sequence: CASSFMLGTGGYEQYF. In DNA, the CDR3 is TGTGCCAGCAGCTTTATGCTCGGGACAGGGGGCTACGAGCAGTACTTC.

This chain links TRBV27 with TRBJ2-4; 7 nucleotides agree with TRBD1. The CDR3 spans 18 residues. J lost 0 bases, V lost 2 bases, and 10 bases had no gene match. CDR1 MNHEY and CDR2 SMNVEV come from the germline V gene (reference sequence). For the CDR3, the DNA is TGTGCCAGCAGTTTAGTGGGTCAGGGGGTCCTAGCCAAAAACATTCAGTACTTC. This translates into CASSLVGQGVLAKNIQYF.

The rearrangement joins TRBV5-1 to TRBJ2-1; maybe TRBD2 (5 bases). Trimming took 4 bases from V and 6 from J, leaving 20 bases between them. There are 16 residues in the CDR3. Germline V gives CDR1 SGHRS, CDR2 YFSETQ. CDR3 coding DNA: TGCGCCAGCAGCCTGGACCGGGCGGCTGGGAGCAATGAGCAGTTCTTC. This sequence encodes CASSLDRAAGSNEQFF.

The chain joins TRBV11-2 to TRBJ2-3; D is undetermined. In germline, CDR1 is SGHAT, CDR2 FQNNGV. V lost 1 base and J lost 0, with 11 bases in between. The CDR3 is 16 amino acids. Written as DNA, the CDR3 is TGTGCCAGCAGCTTAGGTGGCCAGAGAAGCACAGATACGCAGTATTTT. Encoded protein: CASSLGGQRSTDTQYF.

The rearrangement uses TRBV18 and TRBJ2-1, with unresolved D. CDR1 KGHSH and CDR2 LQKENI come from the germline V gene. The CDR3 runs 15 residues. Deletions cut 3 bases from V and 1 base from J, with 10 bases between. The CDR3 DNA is TGTGCCAGCTCACCGCAGACTCAATCCTACAATGAGCAGTTCTTC. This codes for CASSPQTQSYNEQFF.

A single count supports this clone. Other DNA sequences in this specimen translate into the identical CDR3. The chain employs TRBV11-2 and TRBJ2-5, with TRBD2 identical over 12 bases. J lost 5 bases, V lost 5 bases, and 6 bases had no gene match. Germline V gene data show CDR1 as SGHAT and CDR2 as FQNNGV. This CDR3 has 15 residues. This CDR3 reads CASSPTSGSWETQYF. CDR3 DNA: TGTGCCAGCAGCCCGACTAGCGGGAGTTGGGAGACCCAGTACTTC.

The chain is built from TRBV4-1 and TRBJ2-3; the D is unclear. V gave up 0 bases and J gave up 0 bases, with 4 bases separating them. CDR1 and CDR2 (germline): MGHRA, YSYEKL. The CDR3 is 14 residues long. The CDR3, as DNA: TGCGCCAGCAGCCAAGAGTCGAGCACAGATACGCAGTATTTT. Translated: CASSQESSTDTQYF.

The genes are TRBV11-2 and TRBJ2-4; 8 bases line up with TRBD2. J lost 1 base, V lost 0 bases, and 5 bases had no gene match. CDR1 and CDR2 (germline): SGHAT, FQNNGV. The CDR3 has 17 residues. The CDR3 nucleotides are TGTGCCAGCAGCTTAGAAACTAGCGGCGTCGCCAAAAACATTCAGTACTTC. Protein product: CASSLETSGVAKNIQYF. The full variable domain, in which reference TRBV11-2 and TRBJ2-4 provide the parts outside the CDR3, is EAGVAQSPRYKIIEKRQSVAFWCNPISGHATLYWYQQILGQGPKLLIQFQNNGVVDDSQLPKDRFSAERLKGVDSTLKIQPAKLEDSAVYLCASSLETSGVAKNIQYFGAGTRLSVL.

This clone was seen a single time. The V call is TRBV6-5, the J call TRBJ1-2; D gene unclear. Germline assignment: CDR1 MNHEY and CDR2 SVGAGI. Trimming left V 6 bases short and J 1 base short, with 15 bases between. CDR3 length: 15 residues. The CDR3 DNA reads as TGTGCCAGCAGCCCCCGTGCCAGACATAACTATGGCTACACCTTC. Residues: CASSPRARHNYGYTF.

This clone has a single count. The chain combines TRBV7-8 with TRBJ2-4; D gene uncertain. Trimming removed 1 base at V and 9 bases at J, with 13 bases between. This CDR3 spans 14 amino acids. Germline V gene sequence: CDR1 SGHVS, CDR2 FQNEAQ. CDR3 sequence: CASSLVGLVGIQYF. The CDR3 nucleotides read TGTGCCAGCAGCTTAGTAGGTCTAGTTGGCATTCAGTACTTC.

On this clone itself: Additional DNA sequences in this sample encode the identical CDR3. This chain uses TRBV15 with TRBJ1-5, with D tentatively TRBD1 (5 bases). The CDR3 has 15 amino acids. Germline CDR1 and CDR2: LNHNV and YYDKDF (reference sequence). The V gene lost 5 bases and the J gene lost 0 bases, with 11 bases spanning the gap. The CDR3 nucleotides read TGTGCCACCAGCCGTGGGGGTAATAGCAATCAGCCCCAGCATTTT. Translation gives CATSRGGNSNQPQHF.

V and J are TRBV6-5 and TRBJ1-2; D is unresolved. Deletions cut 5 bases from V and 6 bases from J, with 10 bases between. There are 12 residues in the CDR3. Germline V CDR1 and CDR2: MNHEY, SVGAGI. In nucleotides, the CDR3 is TGTGCCAGCAGTCCGTGGACTAATGGCTACACCTTC. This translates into CASSPWTNGYTF.

CDR3 sequence (DNA): TGTGCCAGCAGTCGCCAGGGCGACACAGATACGCAGTATTTT. Translating gives CASSRQGDTDTQYF. This chain joins TRBV28 and TRBJ2-3; perhaps TRBD1 as D (5 bases). V was pared by 5 bases and J by 2 bases, with 11 bases between. CDR1 is MDHEN, CDR2 SYDVKM, per germline. This CDR3 spans 14 amino acids.

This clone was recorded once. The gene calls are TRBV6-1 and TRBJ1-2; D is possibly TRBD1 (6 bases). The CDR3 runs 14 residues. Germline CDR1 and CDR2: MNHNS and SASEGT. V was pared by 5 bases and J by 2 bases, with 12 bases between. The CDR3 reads CASSTTTGNYGYTF. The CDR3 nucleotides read TGTGCCAGCAGTACTACAACAGGGAACTATGGCTACACCTTC.

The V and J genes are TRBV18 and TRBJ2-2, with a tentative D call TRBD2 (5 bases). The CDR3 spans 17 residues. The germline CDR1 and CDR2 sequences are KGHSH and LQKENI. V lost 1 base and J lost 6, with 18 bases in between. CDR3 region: CASSPQRRGITPGELFF. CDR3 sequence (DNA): TGTGCCAGCTCACCACAACGGCGAGGGATCACGCCCGGGGAGCTGTTTTTT.

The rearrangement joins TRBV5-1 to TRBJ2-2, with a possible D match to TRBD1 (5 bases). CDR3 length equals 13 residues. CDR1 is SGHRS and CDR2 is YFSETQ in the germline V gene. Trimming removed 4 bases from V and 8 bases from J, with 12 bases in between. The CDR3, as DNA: TGCGCCAGCAGCCAAGCCTCAGGGGGGGAGCTGTTTTTT. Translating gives CASSQASGGELFF. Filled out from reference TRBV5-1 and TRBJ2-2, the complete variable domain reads KAGVTQTPRYLIKTRGQQVTLSCSPISGHRSVSWYQQTPGQGLQFLFEYFSETQRNKGNFPGRFSGRQFSNSRSEMNVSTLELGDSALYLCASSQASGGELFFGEGSRLTVL.